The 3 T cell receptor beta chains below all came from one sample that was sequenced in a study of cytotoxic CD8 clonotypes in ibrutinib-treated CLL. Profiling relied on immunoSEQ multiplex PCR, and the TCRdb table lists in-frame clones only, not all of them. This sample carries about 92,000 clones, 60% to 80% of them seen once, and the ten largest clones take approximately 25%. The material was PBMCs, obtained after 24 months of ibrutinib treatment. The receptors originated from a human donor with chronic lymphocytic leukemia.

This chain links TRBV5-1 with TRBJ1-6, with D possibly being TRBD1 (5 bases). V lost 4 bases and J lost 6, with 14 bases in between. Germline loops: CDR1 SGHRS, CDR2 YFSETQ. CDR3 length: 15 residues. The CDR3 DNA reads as TGCGCCAGCAGCCAGACAGTGGAACGTAATTCACCCCTCCACTTT. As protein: CASSQTVERNSPLHF. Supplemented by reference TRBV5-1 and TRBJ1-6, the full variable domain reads KAGVTQTPRYLIKTRGQQVTLSCSPISGHRSVSWYQQTPGQGLQFLFEYFSETQRNKGNFPGRFSGRQFSNSRSEMNVSTLELGDSALYLCASSQTVERNSPLHFGNGTRLTVT.

The CDR3 DNA follows: TGTGCCAGTAGTATAGTACGGGGCACTGAAGCTTTCTTT. This encodes CASSIVRGTEAFF. The chain couples TRBV19 to TRBJ1-1, with D unresolved. Germline V CDR1 and CDR2: LNHDA, SQIVND (reference sequence). Trimming took off 1 base at V and 4 bases at J, with 7 bases between the two ends. The CDR3 loop spans 13 amino acids.

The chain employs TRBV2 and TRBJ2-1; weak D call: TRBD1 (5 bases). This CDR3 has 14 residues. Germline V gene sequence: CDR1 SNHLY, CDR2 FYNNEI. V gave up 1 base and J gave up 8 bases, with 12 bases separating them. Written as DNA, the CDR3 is TGTGCCAGCAGTGAAGAAATAGGGGCCGATGAGCAGTTCTTC. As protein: CASSEEIGADEQFF.